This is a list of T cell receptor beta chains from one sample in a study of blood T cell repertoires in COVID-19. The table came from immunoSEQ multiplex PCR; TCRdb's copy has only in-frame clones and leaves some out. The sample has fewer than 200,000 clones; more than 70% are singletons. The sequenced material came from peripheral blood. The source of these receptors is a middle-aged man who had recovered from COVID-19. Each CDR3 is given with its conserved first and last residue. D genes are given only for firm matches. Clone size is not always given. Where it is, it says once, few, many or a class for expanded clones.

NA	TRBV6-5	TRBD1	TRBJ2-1	CASSHQHGTGEFF	TGTGCCAGCAGTCACCAACACGGGACAGGGGAGTTCTTC
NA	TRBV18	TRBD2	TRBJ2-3	CASSPPGLAGVDTQYF	TGTGCCAGCTCACCTCCGGGACTAGCGGGAGTAGATACGCAGTATTTT
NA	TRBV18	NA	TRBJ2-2	CASSEATGNTGELFF	TGTGCCAGCTCAGAAGCGACAGGTAACACCGGGGAGCTGTTTTTT
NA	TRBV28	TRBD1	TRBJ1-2	CAILTGDYGYTF	TGTGCCATCCTGACAGGGGATTATGGCTACACCTTC
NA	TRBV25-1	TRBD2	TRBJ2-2	CASSEFAGGTGELFF	TGTGCCAGCAGTGAATTCGCGGGGGGGACCGGGGAGCTGTTTTTT
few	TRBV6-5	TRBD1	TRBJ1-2	CASSPDRGYGYTF	TGTGCCAGCAGTCCGGACAGGGGTTACGGCTACACCTTC
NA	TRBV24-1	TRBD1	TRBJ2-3	CATSARGTGKPSDTQYF	TGTGCCACCAGTGCCCGTGGGACAGGGAAACCGTCGGATACGCAGTATTTT
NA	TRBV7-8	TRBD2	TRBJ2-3	CASSSPGASGGAGDTQYF	TGTGCCAGCAGCTCACCGGGTGCTAGCGGGGGGGCTGGAGATACGCAGTATTTT
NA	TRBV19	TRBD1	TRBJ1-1	CATSRLRGQNTEVFF	TGTGCCACCTCCCGTCTTAGGGGACAGAACACTGAAGTTTTCTTT
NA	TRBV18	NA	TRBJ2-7	CASSPPGTEQYF	TGTGCCAGCTCACCACCGGGCACCGAGCAGTACTTC
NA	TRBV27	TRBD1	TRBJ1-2	CASSLDRFSYGYTF	TGTGCCAGCAGTTTGGACAGGTTTTCCTATGGCTACACCTTC
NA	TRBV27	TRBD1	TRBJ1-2	CASSFSHRGGGYTF	TGTGCCAGCAGTTTTTCCCACAGGGGAGGTGGCTACACCTTC
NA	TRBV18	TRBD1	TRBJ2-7	CASSPPPGQGREQYF	TGTGCCAGCTCACCCCCCCCCGGACAGGGACGCGAGCAGTACTTC
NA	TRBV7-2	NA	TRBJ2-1	CASSLVVGAYNEQFF	TGTGCCAGCAGCTTAGTTGTCGGAGCCTACAATGAGCAGTTCTTC
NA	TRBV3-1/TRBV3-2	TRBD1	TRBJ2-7	CASSQESDRGPEQYF	TGTGCCAGCAGCCAAGAGAGCGACAGGGGGCCCGAGCAGTACTTC
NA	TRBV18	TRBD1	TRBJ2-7	CASSPADRGLEQYF	TGTGCCAGCTCGCCGGCGGACAGGGGGCTCGAGCAGTACTTC
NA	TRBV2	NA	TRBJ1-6	CASSPQLRGNNSPLHF	TGTGCCAGCAGTCCCCAGCTCAGGGGAAATAATTCACCCCTCCACTTT
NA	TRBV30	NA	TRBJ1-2	CAWNGLDYGYTF	TGTGCCTGGAATGGGCTGGACTATGGCTACACCTTC
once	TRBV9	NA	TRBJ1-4	CASSVDSATNEKLFF	TGTGCCAGCAGCGTCGACAGCGCAACTAATGAAAAACTGTTTTTT
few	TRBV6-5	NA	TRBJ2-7	CATTLSGIYEQYF	TGTGCCACCACCCTTTCAGGGATCTACGAGCAGTACTTC
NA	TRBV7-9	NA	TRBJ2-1	CASSLGSGNEQFF	TGTGCCAGCAGCTTAGGGTCAGGCAATGAGCAGTTCTTC
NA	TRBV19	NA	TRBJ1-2	CASSTTRGYGYTF	TGTGCCAGTAGTACCACTAGAGGGTACGGCTACACCTTC
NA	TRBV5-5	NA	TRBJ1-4	CASSLQGRNEKLFF	TGTGCCAGCAGCCTACAGGGTAGGAATGAAAAACTGTTTTTT
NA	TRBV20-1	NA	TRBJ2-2	CSASIANNAGELFF	TGCAGTGCTAGTATAGCGAATAATGCCGGGGAGCTGTTTTTT
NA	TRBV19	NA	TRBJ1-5	CATGGGSNQPQHF	TGTGCCACGGGGGGGGGTAGCAATCAGCCCCAGCATTTT
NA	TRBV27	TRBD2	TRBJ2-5	CASSSARTSGSETQYF	TGTGCCAGCAGTTCAGCCCGGACTAGCGGCTCGGAGACCCAGTACTTC
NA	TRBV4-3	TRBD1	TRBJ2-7	CASSHTTGQEIYEQYF	TGCGCCAGCAGCCACACAACTGGACAGGAGATCTACGAGCAGTACTTC
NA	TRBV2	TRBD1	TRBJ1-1	CATGDRRNTEAFF	TGTGCCACCGGGGACAGGAGGAACACTGAAGCTTTCTTT
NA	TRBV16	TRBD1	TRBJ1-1	CASSQSPRGRAFF	TGTGCCAGCAGCCAATCGCCCAGGGGGCGAGCTTTCTTT
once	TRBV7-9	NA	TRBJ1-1	CASSLDLRGNTEAFF	TGTGCCAGCAGCTTAGACCTCAGGGGGAACACTGAAGCTTTCTTT
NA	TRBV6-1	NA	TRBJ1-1	CASSTSGGNTEAFF	TGTGCCAGCAGTACCTCCGGGGGGAACACTGAAGCTTTCTTT
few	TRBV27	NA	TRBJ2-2	CASSPRDFNTGELFF	TGTGCCAGCAGTCCCCGGGACTTTAACACCGGGGAGCTGTTTTTT
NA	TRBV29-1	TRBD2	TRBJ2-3	CSVGPTSGGLDTQYF	TGCAGCGTTGGACCAACTAGCGGGGGGCTCGATACGCAGTATTTT
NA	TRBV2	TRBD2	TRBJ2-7	CASSENGGRGPYEQYF	TGTGCCAGCAGCGAAAACGGCGGGAGGGGCCCCTACGAGCAGTACTTC
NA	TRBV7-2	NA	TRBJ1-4	CASSLRQGSEKLFF	TGTGCCAGCAGCTTACGCCAGGGTAGTGAAAAACTGTTTTTT
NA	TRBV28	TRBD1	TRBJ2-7	CASRSTGQGRQYF	TGTGCCAGCAGATCTACCGGACAGGGTAGGCAGTACTTC
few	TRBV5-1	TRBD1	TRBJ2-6	CASSGIGGSTSGANVLTF	TGCGCCAGCAGCGGAATAGGGGGCTCGACCTCTGGGGCCAACGTCCTGACTTTC
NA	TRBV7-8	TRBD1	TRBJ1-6	CASSTLDRGDSPLHF	TGTGCCAGCAGCACGCTTGACAGGGGAGACTCACCCCTCCACTTT
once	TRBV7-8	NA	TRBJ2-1	CASSPEGLPNEQFF	TGTGCCAGCAGCCCGGAAGGACTTCCAAATGAGCAGTTCTTC
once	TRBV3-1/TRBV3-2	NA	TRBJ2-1	CASSQVGGRANEQFF	TGTGCCAGCAGCCAAGTTGGGGGCAGGGCCAATGAGCAGTTCTTC
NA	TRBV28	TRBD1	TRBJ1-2	CASSDDRGRNPYGYTF	TGTGCCAGCAGTGACGACAGGGGGCGCAACCCTTATGGCTACACCTTC
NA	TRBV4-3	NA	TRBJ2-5	CASSQSARGETQYF	TGCGCCAGCAGCCAATCGGCCCGAGGAGAGACCCAGTACTTC
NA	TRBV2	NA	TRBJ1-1	CASKLGAETEAFF	TGTGCCAGCAAATTGGGGGCCGAAACTGAAGCTTTCTTT
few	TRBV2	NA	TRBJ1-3	CASSATASSGNTIYF	TGTGCCAGCAGTGCGACAGCTTCCTCTGGAAACACCATATATTTT
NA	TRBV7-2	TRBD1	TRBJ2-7	CASSLAGDRMSEQYF	TGTGCCAGCAGCTTAGCTGGGGACAGGATGTCCGAGCAGTACTTC